These 4 T cell receptor beta chains originate from one sample sequenced in a study of CD8 T cells in ankylosing spondylitis. TCRdb re-called the 5' RACE reads through MiXCR, storing one row per CDR3 protein. The sample consists of 30,000 to 45,000 distinct CDR3 sequences, 8% to 13% of them appearing once. The sample comprised synovial fluid, either unsorted or a sorted T cell fraction (not recorded which). Source of these receptors: a male donor with ankylosing spondylitis.

The chain carries TRBV2 and TRBJ1-5, with TRBD1 matching over 10 bases. CDR3 length equals 14 residues. V shed 3 bases and J 7 bases; nucleotides not matched to a gene: 3. Germline CDR1 reads SNHLY; CDR2 reads FYNNEI. The CDR3 sequence: CASSEGQGWQPQHF. The CDR3 nucleotides are TGTGCCAGCAGTGAGGGACAGGGGTGGCAGCCCCAGCATTTT. The variable domain in full, with the rest retrieved from reference TRBV2 and TRBJ1-5, is EPEVTQTPSHQVTQMGQEVILRCVPISNHLYFYWYRQILGQKVEFLVSFYNNEISEKSEIFDDQFSVERPDGSNFTLKIRSTKLEDSAMYFCASSEGQGWQPQHFGDGTRLSIL.

This chain joins TRBV4-1 and TRBJ1-1; D is unresolved. Germline V gene data show CDR1 as MGHRA and CDR2 as YSYEKL. The CDR3 has 13 amino acids. V was clipped by 2 bases and J by 2 bases, with 6 bases between them. The CDR3 DNA is TGCGCCAGCAGCCAAACCCCTAACACTGAAGCTTTCTTT. Residues: CASSQTPNTEAFF.

This chain uses TRBV9 with TRBJ2-4, with 7 bases lining up with TRBD1. V was pared by 4 bases and J by 1 base, with 8 bases of the junction left unmatched. The CDR3 consists of 16 residues. Germline-derived CDR1 and CDR2 are SGDLS and YYNGEE. CDR3 sequence (DNA): TGTGCCAGCAGCCTGCGGACAGGATGGGCCAAAAACATTCAGTACTTC. Protein sequence: CASSLRTGWAKNIQYF.

This clonotype was seen a few times. The chain joins TRBV28 to TRBJ2-7, with 9 bases fitting TRBD2. CDR1 MDHEN and CDR2 SYDVKM come from the germline V gene. The CDR3 consists of 15 residues. Trimming at V came to 5 bases and at J to 0 bases, leaving 5 bases not matched to a gene. DNA of the CDR3: TGTGCCAGCAGTACTACTAGCGGGCCCTCCTACGAGCAGTACTTC. Protein: CASSTTSGPSYEQYF.